The 27 T cell receptor beta chains listed next were all sequenced from one sample in a study of early T cells in non-severe SARS-CoV-2 infection. A single record per CDR3 protein comes from TCRdb applying MiXCR to the 5' RACE reads. The sample contains just under 65,000 distinct CDR3 sequences, about 11% of which appear only once. The specimen was whole blood, collected at baseline. These receptors originate from an adult who was a healthcare worker with PCR-confirmed SARS-CoV-2 infection or an uninfected control (not recorded which).

Points on this clonotype: The junction shows a germline mismatch at one end, possibly a read error. The rearrangement joins TRBV11-2 to TRBJ2-7; D is tentatively TRBD1 or TRBD2 (5 bases each). There are 14 residues in the CDR3. CDR1 SGHAT and CDR2 FQNNGV come from the germline V gene. CDR3 residues: CASSFSGTAYVQYF. The CDR3 DNA reads TGTGCCAGCAGCTTTTCGGGGACCGCTTACGTGCAGTACTTC.

This clonotype has a count of ten or more. V is TRBV14 and J is TRBJ1-1, with D perhaps matching TRBD1 (6 bases). There are 12 residues in the CDR3. CDR1 and CDR2 (germline): SGHDN, FVKESK. V was clipped by 1 base and J by 7 bases, with 7 bases between them. As DNA, the CDR3 is TGTGCCAGCAGCCAAGTCAGGGGTGAAGCTTTCTTT. Residues: CASSQVRGEAFF. The variable domain in full, completed from reference TRBV14 and TRBJ1-1, reads EAGVTQFPSHSVIEKGQTVTLRCDPISGHDNLYWYRRVMGKEIKFLLHFVKESKQDESGMPNNRFLAERTGGTYSTLKVQPAELEDSGVYFCASSQVRGEAFFGQGTRLTVV.

This clonotype was recorded many times. This sequence joins TRBV6-1 and TRBJ2-7; 10 bases match TRBD2. This CDR3 spans 17 amino acids. The germline V gene has CDR1 MNHNS and CDR2 SASEGT. With V trimmed by 8 bases and J by 4 bases, 17 bases remained unmatched. The CDR3 reads CASVSGLAGVRGYEQYF. The CDR3 coding sequence is TGTGCCAGCGTGTCAGGGCTAGCGGGGGTCCGGGGATACGAGCAGTACTTC.

The chain has TRBV6-5 and TRBJ1-1, with 7 bases identical to TRBD1. V was pared by 0 bases and J by 4 bases, with 5 bases of the junction left unmatched. Germline CDR1 and CDR2: MNHEY and SVGAGI. The CDR3 covers 15 residues. The DNA of the CDR3 is TGTGCCAGCAGTTACTCTGACAGGGACGCCACTGAAGCTTTCTTT. It is translated as CASSYSDRDATEAFF.

The rearrangement links TRBV10-3 to TRBJ1-6; possible D gene TRBD1, 6 bases. Looked up from germline, CDR1 is ENHRY and CDR2 is SYGVKD. The ends were cut back, 4 bases at V and 11 bases at J, with 12 bases in the middle. The length of the CDR3 is 13 residues. The CDR3 protein is CAISGKRGAPLHF. In DNA, the CDR3 is TGTGCCATCAGTGGGAAAAGGGGGGCACCCCTCCACTTT.

This clonotype has only a few counts. V and J are TRBV7-9 and TRBJ1-1, with D hard to call. Germline loops: CDR1 SEHNR, CDR2 FQNEAQ (reference sequence). The CDR3 has 14 residues. Trimming cost V 5 bases and J 5 bases, with 15 bases left between them. DNA for the CDR3: TGTGCCAGCAGCCGGACGGGATCCCTGACTGAAGCTTTCTTT. Its protein product is CASSRTGSLTEAFF.

V gene TRBV7-6 combines with J gene TRBJ1-2, with D unclear. Germline CDR1 is SGHVS and CDR2 is FNYEAQ. V was pared by 3 bases and J by 3 bases, with 8 bases between. This CDR3 contains 13 residues. The CDR3 bases are TGTGCCAGCAGCTTTCAGGCGTACTATGGCTACACCTTC. Protein: CASSFQAYYGYTF.

V and J are TRBV6-5 and TRBJ2-5; 9 bases match TRBD2. In germline, CDR1 is MNHEY, CDR2 SVGAGI. The CDR3 runs to 16 residues. V gave up 6 bases and J gave up 2 bases; unmatched junction bases: 10. The DNA for the CDR3 is TGTGCCAGCAGCCGACCTCCCAGCGGGGGGCAAGAGACCCAGTACTTC. This codes for CASSRPPSGGQETQYF.

The J gene is TRBJ1-4, the V gene TRBV20-1; 9 bases fit TRBD1. V lost 3 bases to trimming and J lost 7 bases; unmatched junction nucleotides: 6. Germline V gene data show CDR1 as DFQATT and CDR2 as SNEGSKA (reference sequence). The length of the CDR3 is 14 residues. The CDR3 coding sequence is TGCAGTGCTAGGCCCTGGACAGGGGCTGAAAAACTGTTTTTT. Protein: CSARPWTGAEKLFF.

This clonotype was observed a few times. V gene TRBV20-1 combines with J gene TRBJ1-1, with TRBD1 as a possible D gene (6 bases). The CDR3 is 14 amino acids. Germline V gene lookup returns CDR1 DFQATT and CDR2 SNEGSKA (reference sequence). With 2 bases removed from V and 1 base from J, the gap between germline ends came to 11 bases. The CDR3 spells CSARPGGQNTEAFF. The CDR3 DNA is TGCAGTGCTAGACCGGGGGGACAGAACACTGAAGCTTTCTTT.

V is TRBV3-1 and J is TRBJ2-1; TRBD2 agrees at 9 bases. CDR3 length equals 16 residues. Looked up from germline, CDR1 is LGHDT and CDR2 is YNNKEL (reference sequence). V shed 1 base, J shed 5 bases, and the junction held 6 bases outside the gene matches. The CDR3 bases are TGTGCCAGCAGCCAAGGGCAGGCTAGCGGGGACAATGAGCAGTTCTTC. Translation: CASSQGQASGDNEQFF.

The CDR3 region is CASSGNLGGGTYNEQFF. CDR3 DNA: TGTGCCAGCAGCGGCAATCTCGGCGGGGGAACCTACAATGAGCAGTTCTTC. V gene TRBV6-1 combines with J gene TRBJ2-1, with 7 bases aligning to TRBD2. V dropped 6 bases and J dropped 2; count of bases not matched to a gene: 13. The germline V gene encodes CDR1 MNHNS and CDR2 SASEGT. CDR3 length: 17 residues.

This clonotype was recorded a few times. The chain is built from TRBV6-5 and TRBJ2-2; no clear D. The CDR3 extends over 15 amino acids. The germline V gene has CDR1 MNHEY and CDR2 SVGAGI. V lost 2 bases and J 1 base, leaving 8 bases between the germline ends. The chain's CDR3 is CASSYLGGNTGELFF. The DNA of the CDR3 is TGTGCCAGCAGTTACCTGGGCGGGAACACCGGGGAGCTGTTTTTT.

This clonotype was seen repeatedly, ten times or more. The chain employs TRBV2 and TRBJ1-5; maybe TRBD1 (5 bases). The CDR3 runs to 13 residues. Germline V gives CDR1 SNHLY, CDR2 FYNNEI. The V end was cut by 4 bases, the J end by 7 bases, with 11 bases between. The CDR3 sequence: CASSGQHRQPQHF. DNA for the CDR3: TGTGCCAGCAGTGGACAGCACCGCCAGCCCCAGCATTTT. Full variable domain (rest looked up from reference TRBV2 and TRBJ1-5): EPEVTQTPSHQVTQMGQEVILRCVPISNHLYFYWYRQILGQKVEFLVSFYNNEISEKSEIFDDQFSVERPDGSNFTLKIRSTKLEDSAMYFCASSGQHRQPQHFGDGTRLSIL.

This clonotype was seen at least ten times. The genes are TRBV12-3 or TRBV12-4 and TRBJ1-1; possible D gene TRBD1, 6 bases. The length of the CDR3 is 14 residues. Trimming took 7 bases from V and 5 from J, leaving 17 bases between them. In DNA, the CDR3 is TGTGCCAGCACCCTAGGGGGGGCTTTGACTGAAGCTTTCTTT. Residues: CASTLGGALTEAFF.

Ten or more counts support this clonotype. CDR3 sequence (DNA): TGTGCCAGCAGCGACTACCTTGGGACAATCCTCACAGATACGCAGTATTTT. Translation gives CASSDYLGTILTDTQYF. The rearrangement joins TRBV6-6 to TRBJ2-3, with D possibly matching TRBD1 (6 bases). The V gene's germline CDR1 is MNHNY and CDR2 SVGAGI (reference sequence). The V end lost 6 bases, the J end lost 2 bases, and 21 bases lay between the germline ends. The CDR3 is 17 amino acids.

V is TRBV20-1 and J is TRBJ2-2, with TRBD2 matching 9 bases. In germline, CDR1 is DFQATT, CDR2 SNEGSKA (reference sequence). After removal of 4 bases from V and 3 bases from J, the junction contained 6 bases not matched to a gene. The CDR3 length is 15 residues. CDR3 nucleotide sequence: TGCAGTGCTAAGAAAGCGGGGGGTCACACCGGGGAGCTGTTTTTT. It encodes CSAKKAGGHTGELFF.

CDR3 nucleotide sequence: TGTGCCAGCTCACCTACTAGCGGGGGTCAGTACTTC. Translation gives CASSPTSGGQYF. V usage is TRBV18 and J usage is TRBJ2-7, with TRBD2 matching 11 bases. The CDR3 consists of 12 residues. V lost 3 bases to trimming and J lost 10 bases; unmatched junction nucleotides: 2. Germline CDR1 and CDR2: KGHSH and LQKENI.

This chain uses TRBV25-1 with TRBJ1-2, with D tentatively TRBD1 (6 bases). This CDR3 is 13 amino acids long. Trimming removed 0 bases from V and 5 bases from J, with 7 bases in between. CDR1 is MGHDK, CDR2 SYGVNS, per germline. CDR3 in amino acids: CASSEYTGYGYTF. DNA for the CDR3: TGTGCCAGCAGTGAATACACAGGGTATGGCTACACCTTC.

The J gene is TRBJ1-6, the V gene TRBV6-6; 7 nucleotides match TRBD1. The CDR3 length is 14 residues. J gave up 8 bases and V 0 bases, and 1 base lay outside the gene matches. In germline, CDR1 is MNHNY, CDR2 SVGAGI (reference sequence). This CDR3 reads CASSYSGGDSPLHF. CDR3 coding DNA: TGTGCCAGCAGTTACTCAGGGGGCGATTCACCCCTCCACTTT.

This clonotype was found many times. The chain carries TRBV27 and TRBJ1-4; D is perhaps TRBD1 (5 bases). V shed 2 bases and J shed 6 bases, with 7 bases lying between them. The germline V gene encodes CDR1 MNHEY and CDR2 SMNVEV (reference sequence). The CDR3 sequence is 13 residues long. CDR3: CASSLLGDEKLFF. For the CDR3, the DNA is TGTGCCAGCAGTTTACTGGGGGATGAAAAACTGTTTTTT.

This clonotype has only a few counts. In DNA, the CDR3 is TGTGCCAGCAGCTCGGGACTAGCGGGGCTAGGCCTTTACGAGCAGTACTTC. It yields the protein CASSSGLAGLGLYEQYF. V usage is TRBV11-2 and J usage is TRBJ2-7; TRBD2 agrees at 13 bases. The germline CDR1 and CDR2 sequences are SGHAT and FQNNGV. The J segment lost 4 bases and the V segment lost 4 bases, leaving 10 bases of the junction unmatched. This CDR3 is built from 17 residues.

V gene TRBV5-1 combines with J gene TRBJ2-2; D perhaps matches TRBD1 (6 bases). From germline, CDR1 is SGHRS and CDR2 YFSETQ. The CDR3 is 15 amino acids. V was clipped by 2 bases and J by 4 bases, with 12 bases between them. The CDR3 region has the DNA TGCGCCAGCAGCTTACAGGGTTTCGTCACCGGGGAGCTGTTTTTT. This encodes CASSLQGFVTGELFF. The full variable domain, its missing parts supplied by reference TRBV5-1 and TRBJ2-2, is KAGVTQTPRYLIKTRGQQVTLSCSPISGHRSVSWYQQTPGQGLQFLFEYFSETQRNKGNFPGRFSGRQFSNSRSEMNVSTLELGDSALYLCASSLQGFVTGELFFGEGSRLTVL.

This clonotype has more than one count but fewer than ten. The chain uses TRBV6-1 and TRBJ2-1, with D possibly being TRBD1 (6 bases). The CDR3 covers 16 residues. V shed 4 bases and J shed 3 bases, with 16 bases lying between them. The germline V gene encodes CDR1 MNHNS and CDR2 SASEGT. CDR3 nucleotide sequence: TGTGCCAGCAGTGTGGAAAGGACAGCTTTCTACAATGAGCAGTTCTTC. Translation gives CASSVERTAFYNEQFF.

In its sample, this clonotype was seen a few times. V and J are TRBV2 and TRBJ2-7; possible D gene TRBD2, 6 bases. This CDR3 contains 15 residues. The V end lost 5 bases, the J end lost 0 bases, and 14 bases lay between the germline ends. Germline V CDR1 and CDR2: SNHLY, FYNNEI. The CDR3 bases are TGTGCCAGCAGTTGGGACTCCCCAAGCTCCTACGAGCAGTACTTC. Translation gives CASSWDSPSSYEQYF.

The chain has TRBV7-9 and TRBJ2-1, with 12 positions matching TRBD2. The germline CDR1 and CDR2 sequences are SEHNR and FQNEAQ (reference sequence). The V gene end was trimmed by 5 bases and the J gene end by 10 bases; junction bases not matched to a gene: 12. This CDR3 contains 16 residues. CDR3 amino acids: CASSPETSGGLGEQFF. The CDR3 DNA follows: TGTGCCAGCAGCCCGGAGACTAGCGGGGGCCTGGGGGAGCAGTTCTTC.

The J gene is TRBJ2-7, the V gene TRBV5-1; tentative D call: TRBD2 (5 bases). This CDR3 is 14 amino acids long. CDR1 and CDR2 (germline): SGHRS, YFSETQ. V was shortened by 0 bases and J by 0 bases, with 7 bases between the two germline ends. The chain's CDR3 is CASSLGGRSYEQYF. The CDR3 nucleotides are TGCGCCAGCAGCTTGGGAGGGCGCTCCTACGAGCAGTACTTC.